A selection of T cell receptor beta chains follows, all from one sample in a study of PD-L1 blockade in urothelial cancer. Assay: immunoSEQ multiplex PCR; the TCRdb copy retains only in-frame clones and omits some. The top ten clones hold about 4.2% of a sample with 45,000 or so clones, approximately 88% of them seen once. Sequences were derived from PBMCs, sampled around atezolizumab (anti-PD-L1) treatment. These receptors were taken from an elderly man with urothelial cancer. Both conserved end residues are part of each CDR3. D genes are given only for firm matches. Clone size appears in some rows only: once, few, many, or a class for an expanded clone.

clone_size,j_call,d_call,v_call,cdr3_nt,cdr3_aa
.,TRBJ2-7,.,TRBV28,TGTGCCAGCAAGGGGCCGGTGGCCTACGAGCAGTACTTC,CASKGPVAYEQYF
few,TRBJ2-7,TRBD1,TRBV2,TGTGCCAGCAGTGTAGAGGGACAGGGGTTCTCCTACGAGCAGTACTTC,CASSVEGQGFSYEQYF
.,TRBJ2-7,.,TRBV4-2,TGTGCCAGCAGCCAAGAACTAACGGGAGTAAGGGAGCAGTACTTC,CASSQELTGVREQYF
.,TRBJ2-3,.,TRBV7-2,TGTGCCAGCAGCTTACCCCCACGGGTAGATACGCAGTATTTT,CASSLPPRVDTQYF
.,TRBJ2-3,.,TRBV4-1,TGCGCCAGCAGCCAAGGTCTCTTCCCAGATACGCAGTATTTT,CASSQGLFPDTQYF
.,TRBJ2-2,TRBD2,TRBV11-2,TGTGCCAGCAGCTTAGTTGGCGGGAGGGGTACCGGGGAGCTGTTTTTT,CASSLVGGRGTGELFF
.,TRBJ2-5,TRBD2,TRBV6-1,TGTGCCAGCAGTGATCTTACAGCGGGACAAGAGACCCAGTACTTC,CASSDLTAGQETQYF
.,TRBJ2-2,.,TRBV5-4,TGTGCCAGCAGCTCCAGGACAATGAACACCGGGGAGCTGTTTTTT,CASSSRTMNTGELFF
.,TRBJ2-5,TRBD1,TRBV6-1,TGTGCCAGCAGGACCGGGACAGGGGTCGGAGAGACCCAGTACTTC,CASRTGTGVGETQYF
.,TRBJ2-2,TRBD1,TRBV10-2,TGCGCCAGCAAGGCCGGGACAGGGTATACCGGGGAGCTGTTTTTT,CASKAGTGYTGELFF
.,TRBJ2-3,TRBD1,TRBV11-2,TGTGCCAGCAGCGTTGGACAGGGAGTCCTCACAGATACGCAGTATTTT,CASSVGQGVLTDTQYF
.,TRBJ2-2,.,TRBV15,TGTGCCACCAGCAGAGATAAAGGGGCCACGAACACCGGGGAGCTGTTTTTT,CATSRDKGATNTGELFF
.,TRBJ1-2,.,TRBV30,TGTGCCCTTAATAAGGGGGTTGCCTATCGGAACTATGGCTACACCTTC,CALNKGVAYRNYGYTF
once,TRBJ2-2,TRBD1,TRBV6-6,TGTGCCAGCGCTGGGACAGCCTCCACCGGGGAGCTGTTTTTT,CASAGTASTGELFF
.,TRBJ2-1,TRBD2,TRBV10-3,TGTGCCATCAGTGAGTCAGGCGGGAGTGCGGATGAGCAGTTCTTC,CAISESGGSADEQFF
.,TRBJ2-4,TRBD1,TRBV2,TGTGCCAGCAGTGAAAAGGGGGCGGCCAAAAACATTCAGTACTTC,CASSEKGAAKNIQYF
.,TRBJ2-1,TRBD2,TRBV7-2,TGTGCCAGCAGCCCCGACGGACTAGCGGGGGATGAGCAGTTCTTC,CASSPDGLAGDEQFF
.,TRBJ1-1,.,TRBV10-2,TGCGCCAGCAGTGACGGGGGGCAGGGGAATGAAGCTTTCTTT,CASSDGGQGNEAFF
once,TRBJ2-5,.,TRBV30,TGTGCCTGGAGCGCGGAGACCCAGTACTTC,CAWSAETQYF
.,TRBJ1-3,TRBD1,TRBV2,TGTGCCAGCGGCCGGCCGGACAGGAGCTCTGGAAACACCATATATTTT,CASGRPDRSSGNTIYF
.,TRBJ1-1,.,TRBV7-9,TGTGCCAGCAGCTCACCTATTGGACAACCTAGCGACATGAACACTGAAGCTTTCTTT,CASSSPIGQPSDMNTEAFF
.,TRBJ2-2,.,TRBV28,TGTGCCAGCAGCCCCCCCCGGCAGGGAAACACCGGGGAGCTGTTTTTT,CASSPPRQGNTGELFF